Here is one TCR beta chain with its context. Antigen unknown. This sample is part of a study of vaccination and CD4 T cells after COVID-19. Trimming left V 5 bases short and J 0 bases short, with 13 bases between. The CDR3 sequence is 15 residues long. CDR1 MNHEY and CDR2 SMNVEV come from the germline V gene (reference sequence). Cultured CD4+ T cells had their DNA profiled by the Oncomine TCR Beta short-read assay. Via MiXCR, TCRdb re-called the PCR reads, giving one row per CDR3 protein. Among 6,600 or so distinct CDR3 sequences listed, about a third were seen once. As to treatment: approximately 9-day PBMC culture with coronavirus spike peptide pools or control peptides (ViraFEST assay). The unexposed donor's CD4+ T cells were collected before the COVID-19 pandemic (2011-2018).

Sequences were obtained from CD4+ T cells from blood, cultured in vitro. The receptor comes from a human donor in good health. This chain links TRBV27 with TRBJ1-2, with D unclear. CDR3 amino acids: CASSDLTPPNYGYTF. Written as DNA, the CDR3 is TGTGCCAGCAGTGACCTGACACCTCCTAACTATGGCTACACCTTC.